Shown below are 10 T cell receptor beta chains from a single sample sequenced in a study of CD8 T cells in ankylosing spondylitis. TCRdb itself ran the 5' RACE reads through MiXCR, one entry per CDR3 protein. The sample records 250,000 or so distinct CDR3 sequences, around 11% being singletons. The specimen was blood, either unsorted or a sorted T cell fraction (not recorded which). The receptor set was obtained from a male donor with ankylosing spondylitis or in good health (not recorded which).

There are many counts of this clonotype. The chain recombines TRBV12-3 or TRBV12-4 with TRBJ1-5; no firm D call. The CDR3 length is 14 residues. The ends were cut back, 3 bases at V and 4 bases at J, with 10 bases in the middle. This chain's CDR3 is CASSFDQLNQPQHF. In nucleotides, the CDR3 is TGTGCCAGCAGTTTTGATCAGCTGAATCAGCCCCAGCATTTT.

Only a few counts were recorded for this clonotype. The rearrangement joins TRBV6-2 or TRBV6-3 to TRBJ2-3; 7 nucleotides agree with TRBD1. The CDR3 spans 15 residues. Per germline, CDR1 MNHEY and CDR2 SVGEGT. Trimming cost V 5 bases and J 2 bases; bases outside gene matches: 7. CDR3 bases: TGTGCCAGCAGTCCCGGACAGGATCACACAGATACGCAGTATTTT. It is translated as CASSPGQDHTDTQYF.

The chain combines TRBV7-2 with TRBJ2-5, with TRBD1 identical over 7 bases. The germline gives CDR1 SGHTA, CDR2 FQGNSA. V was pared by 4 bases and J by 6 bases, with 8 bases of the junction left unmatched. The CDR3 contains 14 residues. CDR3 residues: CTSSSSGTVKTQYF. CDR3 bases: TGTACCAGCAGCTCCTCTGGGACAGTGAAGACCCAGTACTTC.

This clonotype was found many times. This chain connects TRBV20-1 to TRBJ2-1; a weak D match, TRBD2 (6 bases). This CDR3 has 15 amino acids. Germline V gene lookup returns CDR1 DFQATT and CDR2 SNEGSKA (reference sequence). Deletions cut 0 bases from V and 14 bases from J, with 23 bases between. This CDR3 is CSARDPDAGPHREFF. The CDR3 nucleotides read TGCAGTGCTAGAGATCCGGACGCGGGACCACATCGTGAGTTCTTC.

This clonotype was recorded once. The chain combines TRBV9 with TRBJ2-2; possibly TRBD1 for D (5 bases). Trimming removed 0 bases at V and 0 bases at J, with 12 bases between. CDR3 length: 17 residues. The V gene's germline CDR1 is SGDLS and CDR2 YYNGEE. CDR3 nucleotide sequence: TGTGCCAGCAGCGTAGGGACACCGAGTTCGAACACCGGGGAGCTGTTTTTT. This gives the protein CASSVGTPSSNTGELFF.

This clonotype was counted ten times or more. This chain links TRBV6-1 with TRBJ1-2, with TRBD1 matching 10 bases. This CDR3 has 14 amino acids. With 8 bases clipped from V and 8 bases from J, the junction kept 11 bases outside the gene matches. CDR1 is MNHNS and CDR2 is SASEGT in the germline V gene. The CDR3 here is CASLATGGAWGYTF. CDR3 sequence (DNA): TGTGCCAGCCTCGCGACAGGGGGCGCGTGGGGCTACACCTTC.

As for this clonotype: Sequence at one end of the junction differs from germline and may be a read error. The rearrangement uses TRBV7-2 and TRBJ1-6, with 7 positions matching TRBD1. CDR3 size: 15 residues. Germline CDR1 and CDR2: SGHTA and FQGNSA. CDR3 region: CVSSLAGQSNSPLHF. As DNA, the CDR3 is TGTGTCAGCAGCTTAGCGGGACAGAGTAATTCACCCCTCCACTTT.

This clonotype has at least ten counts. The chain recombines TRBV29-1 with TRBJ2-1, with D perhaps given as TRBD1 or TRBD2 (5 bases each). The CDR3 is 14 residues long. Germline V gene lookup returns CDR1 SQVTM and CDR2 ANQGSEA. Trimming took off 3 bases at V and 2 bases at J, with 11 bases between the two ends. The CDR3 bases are TGCAGCGTTGAGAGGGACCCGACCTACAATGAGCAGTTCTTC. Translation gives CSVERDPTYNEQFF.

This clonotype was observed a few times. This CDR3 reads CASSFSGGAYSYNEQFF. As DNA, the CDR3 is TGTGCCAGCAGCTTCAGCGGGGGGGCCTACTCCTACAATGAGCAGTTCTTC. The V call is TRBV7-8, the J call TRBJ2-1; TRBD2 matches at 10 bases. The trim removed 3 bases at V and 0 bases at J, leaving 5 bases unmatched. The germline V gene has CDR1 SGHVS and CDR2 FQNEAQ. The CDR3 contains 17 residues.

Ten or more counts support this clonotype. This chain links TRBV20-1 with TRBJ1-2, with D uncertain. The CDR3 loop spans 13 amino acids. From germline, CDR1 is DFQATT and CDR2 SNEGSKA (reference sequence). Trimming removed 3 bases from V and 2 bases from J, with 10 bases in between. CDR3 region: CSASRGLNYGYTF. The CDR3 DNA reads TGCAGTGCTAGCCGCGGGTTGAACTATGGCTACACCTTC.